This entry is about one TCR beta chain. At one end, the junction sequence differs from germline, possibly due to a read error. This entry is derived from a study of OX40 agonist ivuxolimab in advanced cancers. The protocol was immunoSEQ multiplex PCR, while the TCRdb copy is restricted to in-frame clones and leaves out a portion. Of over 75,000 clones listed, 85% to 95% are singletons. At baseline, cycle 4 day 1, and cycle 7 day 1, blood was sampled. The specimen was CD4+ or CD8+ T cells sorted from blood, collected in a trial of the OX40 agonist ivuxolimab. This clonotype was sampled from an adult with an advanced solid tumor such as melanoma, head and neck, liver or kidney cancer.

The CDR3 region has the DNA TGTGCCAGTCGGCACCCTCTAGAGGGCGATCAGCCCCAACATTTT. This translates into CASRHPLEGDQPQHF. This chain links TRBV5-8 with TRBJ1-5; D is unresolved. The germline V gene encodes CDR1 SGHTS and CDR2 YDEGEE. There are 15 residues in the CDR3.